This T cell receptor (beta chain) was documented in a study of T cell repertoires in cytomegalovirus infection. Across the whole study: An indication of both CMV infection and matching HLA type came from public TCR beta signatures.

The germline V gene encodes CDR1 MNHEY and CDR2 SVGEGT. CDR3 length equals 12 residues. The ends were cut back, 5 bases at V and 7 bases at J, with 11 bases in the middle. TCRdb redid the calling of the reads with MiXCR, one entry per CDR3 protein. The sample shows 150,000 to 200,000 distinct CDR3 sequences, roughly a fifth of them seen only once. The study's findings and limits: In two of eight donors, the top clonotype was HLA-C-restricted CMV-specific. There were carriers of CMV plus the relevant HLA, and cumulative public TCR beta family frequency identified them.

This clonotype was seen a few times. As yet, its antigen is unknown. The clonotype comes from a human donor in good health (CMV status not recorded). Some clones in this sample may be carry-over from other donors' samples. The chain links TRBV6-2 or TRBV6-3 to TRBJ1-1; D is unclear. The sample taken for sequencing was PBMCs. The DNA for the CDR3 is TGTGCCAGCAGTCACCCGGCGGGTGAAGCTTTCTTT. Its translation is CASSHPAGEAFF.